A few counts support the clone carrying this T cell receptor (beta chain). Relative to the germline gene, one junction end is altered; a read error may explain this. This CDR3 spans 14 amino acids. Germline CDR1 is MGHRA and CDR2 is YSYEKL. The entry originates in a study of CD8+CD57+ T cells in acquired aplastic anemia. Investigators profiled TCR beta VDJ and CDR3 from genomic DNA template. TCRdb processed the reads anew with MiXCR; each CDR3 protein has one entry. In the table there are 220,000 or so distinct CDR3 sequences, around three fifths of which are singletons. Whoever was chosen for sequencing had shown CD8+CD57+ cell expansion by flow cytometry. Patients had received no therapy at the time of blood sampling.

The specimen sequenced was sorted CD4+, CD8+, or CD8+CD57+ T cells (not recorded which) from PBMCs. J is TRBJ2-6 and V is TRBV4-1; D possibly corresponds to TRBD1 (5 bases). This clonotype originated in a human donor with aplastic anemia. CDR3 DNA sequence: TGTGCCAGCAGGGAAAGATCTGGGGCCAACGTCCTGACTTTC. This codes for CASRERSGANVLTF.